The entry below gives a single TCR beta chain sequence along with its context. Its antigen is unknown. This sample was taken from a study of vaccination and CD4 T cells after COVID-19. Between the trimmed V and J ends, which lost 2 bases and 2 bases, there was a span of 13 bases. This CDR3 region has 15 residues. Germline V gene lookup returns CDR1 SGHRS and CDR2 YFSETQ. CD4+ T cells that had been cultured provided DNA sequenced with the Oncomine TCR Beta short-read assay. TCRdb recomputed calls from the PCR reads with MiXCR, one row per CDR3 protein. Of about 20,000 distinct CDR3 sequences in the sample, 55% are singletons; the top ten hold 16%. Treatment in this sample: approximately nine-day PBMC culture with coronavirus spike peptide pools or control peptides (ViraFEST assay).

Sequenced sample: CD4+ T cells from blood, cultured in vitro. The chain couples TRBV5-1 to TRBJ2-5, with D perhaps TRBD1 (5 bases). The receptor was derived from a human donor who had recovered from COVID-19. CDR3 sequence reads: CASSLPRQTQETQYF. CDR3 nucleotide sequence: TGCGCCAGCAGCTTACCACGACAGACTCAAGAGACCCAGTACTTC.